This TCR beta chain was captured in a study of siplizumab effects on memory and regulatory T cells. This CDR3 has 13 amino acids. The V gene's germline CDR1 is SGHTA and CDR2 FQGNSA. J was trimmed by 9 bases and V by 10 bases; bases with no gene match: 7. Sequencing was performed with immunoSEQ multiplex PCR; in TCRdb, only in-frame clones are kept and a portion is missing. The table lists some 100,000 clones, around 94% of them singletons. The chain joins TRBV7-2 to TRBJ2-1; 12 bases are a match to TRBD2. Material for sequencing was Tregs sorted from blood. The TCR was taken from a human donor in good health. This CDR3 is CATSGRAVSEQFF. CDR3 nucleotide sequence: TGTGCCACTAGCGGGAGGGCCGTGAGTGAGCAGTTCTTC.